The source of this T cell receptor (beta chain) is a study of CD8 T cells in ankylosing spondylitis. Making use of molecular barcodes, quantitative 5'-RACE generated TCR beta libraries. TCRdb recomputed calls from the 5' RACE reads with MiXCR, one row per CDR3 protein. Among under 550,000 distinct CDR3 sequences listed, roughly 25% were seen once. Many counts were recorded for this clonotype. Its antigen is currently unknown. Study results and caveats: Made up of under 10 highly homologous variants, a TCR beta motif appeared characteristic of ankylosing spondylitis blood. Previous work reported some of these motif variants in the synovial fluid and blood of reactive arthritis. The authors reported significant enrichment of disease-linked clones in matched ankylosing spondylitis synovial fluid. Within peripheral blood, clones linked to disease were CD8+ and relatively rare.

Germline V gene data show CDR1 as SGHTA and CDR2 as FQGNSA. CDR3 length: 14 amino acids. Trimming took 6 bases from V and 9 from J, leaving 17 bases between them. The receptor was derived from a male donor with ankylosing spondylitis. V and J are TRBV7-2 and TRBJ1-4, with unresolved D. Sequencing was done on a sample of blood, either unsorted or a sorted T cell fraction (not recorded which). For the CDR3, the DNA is TGTGCCAGCAGGCCGGACCCAAGCACGAAAAAACTGTTTTTT. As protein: CASRPDPSTKKLFF.